There are many counts of the clone carrying this T cell receptor beta chain. The CDR3 contains 17 residues. V was clipped by 7 bases and J by 4 bases, with 25 bases between them. This sample is drawn from a study of Graves' ophthalmopathy and Graves' hyperthyroidism. Investigators amplified TCR beta CDR3 regions from RNA transcripts. HTBI-primed RT-PCR formed the first round, and a multiplex PCR formed the second. TCRdb re-called the multiplex PCR reads through MiXCR, storing one row per CDR3 protein. In the table there are about 620,000 distinct CDR3 sequences, 22% of which are singletons. This chain connects TRBV12-3 or TRBV12-4 to TRBJ1-1; D may be TRBD1 (5 bases). This clonotype was obtained from a young woman with stable Graves' hyperthyroidism. Some clones in this sample may be carry-over from other donors' samples. Sequenced sample: peripheral blood. CDR3 in amino acids: CASIQPRREGLATEAFF. For the CDR3, the DNA is TGTGCCAGCATCCAACCCCGCAGGGAAGGCTTGGCCACTGAAGCTTTCTTT.